In this sample, the clone carrying this T cell receptor beta chain turned up many times. This record comes from a study of identical twins. TCRdb recomputed calls from the 5' RACE reads with MiXCR, one row per CDR3 protein. Of roughly 190,000 distinct CDR3 sequences listed, more than 15% are singletons. In germline, CDR1 is DFQATT, CDR2 SNEGSKA (reference sequence). Trimming took 8 bases from V and 4 from J; bases not matched to a gene: 20. The CDR3 loop spans 17 amino acids. Separately, the same data were catalogued under a study of T cells expressing NK-cell markers.

The sample was CD8+ T cells sorted from blood. The chain employs TRBV20-1 and TRBJ2-3, with 8 nucleotides matching TRBD2. This TCR derives from a young woman in good health. CDR3 amino acids: CSTLTSENLSVADTQYF. In DNA form, the CDR3 reads TGCAGTACTCTGACTAGCGAGAACCTGTCCGTCGCAGATACGCAGTATTTT.